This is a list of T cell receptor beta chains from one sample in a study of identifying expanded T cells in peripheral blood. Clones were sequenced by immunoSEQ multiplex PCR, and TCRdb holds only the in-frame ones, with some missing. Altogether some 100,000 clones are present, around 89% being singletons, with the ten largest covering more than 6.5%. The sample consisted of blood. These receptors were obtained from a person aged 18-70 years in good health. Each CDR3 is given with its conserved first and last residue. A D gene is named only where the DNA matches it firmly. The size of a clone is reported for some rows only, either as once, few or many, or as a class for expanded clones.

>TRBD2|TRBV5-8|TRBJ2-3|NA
CASSSRLAGDTDTQYF
TGTGCCAGCAGCTCCAGACTAGCGGGAGACACAGATACGCAGTATTTT
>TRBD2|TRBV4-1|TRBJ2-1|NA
CASSHPGKSGGRGEQFF
TGCGCCAGCAGCCACCCTGGGAAGAGCGGGGGGCGGGGTGAGCAGTTCTTC
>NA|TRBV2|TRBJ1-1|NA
CASSPQGTNTEAFF
TGTGCCAGCAGCCCGCAGGGGACGAACACTGAAGCTTTCTTT
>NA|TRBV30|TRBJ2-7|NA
CAWSVGYEQYF
TGTGCCTGGAGTGTTGGCTACGAGCAGTACTTC
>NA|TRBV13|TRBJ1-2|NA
CASSLSGVLYGYTF
TGTGCCAGCAGCTTATCGGGGGTCCTCTATGGCTACACCTTC
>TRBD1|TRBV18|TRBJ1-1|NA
CASSPRPGQGLNTEAFF
TGTGCCAGCTCGCCAAGACCGGGACAGGGTTTGAACACTGAAGCTTTCTTT
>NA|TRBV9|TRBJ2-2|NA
CASSETVNTGELFF
TGTGCCAGCAGCGAGACGGTGAACACCGGGGAGCTGTTTTTT
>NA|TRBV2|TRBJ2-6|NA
CALRSGANVLTF
TGTGCCCTGCGCTCTGGGGCCAACGTCCTGACTTTC
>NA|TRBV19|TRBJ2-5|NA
CASSIPMGETQYF
TGTGCCAGTAGTATTCCCATGGGAGAGACCCAGTACTTC
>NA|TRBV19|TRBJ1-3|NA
CASSISGLRYSGNTIYF
TGTGCCAGTAGTATTTCGGGATTGCGATATTCCGGAAACACCATATATTTT
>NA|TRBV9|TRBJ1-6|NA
CASSELQEGSPLHF
TGTGCCAGCAGCGAACTACAGGAGGGATCACCCCTCCACTTT
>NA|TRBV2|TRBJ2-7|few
CASSVETRTEQYF
TGTGCCAGCAGTGTTGAGACTAGGACCGAGCAGTACTTC
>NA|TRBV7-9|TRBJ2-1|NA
CASSLAGSPNEQFF
TGTGCCAGCAGCCTCGCCGGGTCCCCGAATGAGCAGTTCTTC